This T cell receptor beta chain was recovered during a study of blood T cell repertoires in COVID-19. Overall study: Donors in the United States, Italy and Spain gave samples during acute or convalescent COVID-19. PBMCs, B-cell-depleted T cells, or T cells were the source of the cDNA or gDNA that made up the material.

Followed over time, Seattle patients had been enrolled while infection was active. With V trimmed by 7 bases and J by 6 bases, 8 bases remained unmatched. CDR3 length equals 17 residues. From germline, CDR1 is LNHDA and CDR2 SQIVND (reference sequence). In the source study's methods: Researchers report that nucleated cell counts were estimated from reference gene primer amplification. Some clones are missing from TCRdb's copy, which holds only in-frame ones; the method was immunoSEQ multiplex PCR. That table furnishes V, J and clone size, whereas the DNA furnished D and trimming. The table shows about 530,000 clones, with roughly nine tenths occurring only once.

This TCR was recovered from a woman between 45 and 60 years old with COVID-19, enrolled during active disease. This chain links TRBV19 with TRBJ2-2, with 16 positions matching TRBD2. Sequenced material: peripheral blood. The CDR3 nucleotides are TGTGCCAGTACCCCGGGACTAGCGGGGGGGTGGGCCGGGGAGCTGTTTTTT. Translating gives CASTPGLAGGWAGELFF.